This is a list of T cell receptor beta chains from one sample in a study of cytotoxic CD8 clonotypes in ibrutinib-treated CLL. The method was immunoSEQ multiplex PCR; TCRdb's version includes in-frame clones alone and lacks a portion of them. The sample includes about 160,000 clones, approximately 91% of them seen just once. The sample was PBMCs, taken at disease progression, from a patient treated with ibrutinib. These receptors came from a human donor with chronic lymphocytic leukemia. Each CDR3 is given with its conserved first and last residue. The order of the fields is CDR3 length, clone size, D gene, V gene, J gene, CDR3 protein, CDR3 DNA. A D gene is named only where the DNA matches it firmly. Expanded clones are given a class, and other clones once, few, many or no size at all.

16,NA,TRBD2,TRBV19,TRBJ2-4,CASSIGGVGAKNIQYF,TGTGCCAGTAGTATTGGGGGGGTTGGTGCCAAAAACATTCAGTACTTC
15,NA,NA,TRBV4-1,TRBJ2-7,CASSPGVDTSYEQYF,TGCGCCAGCAGCCCAGGGGTGGACACGTCCTACGAGCAGTACTTC
14,NA,NA,TRBV4-3,TRBJ1-1,CASSQVRGGTEAFF,TGCGCCAGCAGCCAAGTCAGGGGAGGCACTGAAGCTTTCTTT
17,NA,TRBD2,TRBV7-9,TRBJ2-3,CASSGTRLAENTDTQYF,TGTGCCAGCAGCGGGACCCGACTAGCGGAGAACACAGATACGCAGTATTTT
19,NA,TRBD2,TRBV7-8,TRBJ2-1,CASSRQLAGVSPRNNEQFF,TGTGCCAGCAGCCGACAGCTAGCGGGAGTCTCTCCACGAAACAATGAGCAGTTCTTC
14,NA,TRBD2,TRBV4-3,TRBJ2-7,CASSPTSASYEQYF,TGCGCCAGCAGCCCGACTAGCGCATCCTACGAGCAGTACTTC
15,NA,NA,TRBV19,TRBJ1-5,CASSMTDRGNQPQHF,TGTGCCAGTAGTATGACAGATAGGGGCAATCAGCCCCAGCATTTT
15,NA,TRBD1,TRBV7-9,TRBJ2-5,CASSPWTGGQETQYF,TGTGCCAGCAGCCCATGGACAGGGGGTCAAGAGACCCAGTACTTC
15,NA,NA,TRBV29-1,TRBJ2-2,CSVIWRQANTGELFF,TGCAGCGTGATATGGCGGCAGGCGAACACCGGGGAGCTGTTTTTT
16,NA,TRBD2,TRBV6-4,TRBJ2-1,CASSDVLAGDATEQFF,TGTGCCAGCAGTGACGTACTAGCGGGAGACGCCACTGAGCAGTTCTTC
13,NA,NA,TRBV18,TRBJ2-7,CASSSQESYEQYF,TGTGCCAGCTCAAGTCAGGAATCCTACGAGCAGTACTTC
11,NA,NA,TRBV6-1,TRBJ2-7,CASSYSGEQYF,TGTGCCAGCAGTTATAGCGGCGAGCAGTACTTC
16,NA,TRBD1,TRBV6-5,TRBJ2-7,CASSYSSGTGKAEQYF,TGTGCCAGCAGTTACTCCTCCGGGACAGGGAAGGCCGAGCAGTACTTC
13,NA,NA,TRBV29-1,TRBJ1-2,CSVAGQANYGYTF,TGCAGCGTTGCGGGCCAGGCAAACTATGGCTACACCTTC
14,NA,NA,TRBV28,TRBJ2-7,CASSLESRGRRRYF,TGTGCCAGCAGTCTAGAGTCCCGGGGACGGAGAAGGTACTTC
15,NA,TRBD1,TRBV7-9,TRBJ2-4,CASSEGAGVKNIQYF,TGTGCCAGCAGCGAGGGGGCAGGGGTGAAAAACATTCAGTACTTC
14,NA,NA,TRBV7-2,TRBJ2-7,CASSSLQGSEEQYF,TGTGCCAGCAGCTCGCTACAGGGTTCTGAAGAGCAGTACTTC
13,NA,TRBD1,TRBV19,TRBJ1-4,CASLDRDNEKLFF,TGTGCCAGTCTCGACAGGGATAATGAAAAACTGTTTTTT
16,many,TRBD1,TRBV6-5,TRBJ2-2,CASSYTGGKVTGELFF,TGTGCCAGCAGTTATACAGGGGGCAAAGTCACCGGGGAGCTGTTTTTT
13,NA,TRBD1,TRBV28,TRBJ2-7,CASLGQGFDEQYF,TGTGCCAGTTTGGGACAGGGGTTCGACGAGCAGTACTTC
16,NA,TRBD2,TRBV25-1,TRBJ2-7,CASSANSGRTRYEQYF,TGTGCCAGCAGTGCTAATAGCGGGAGGACCCGATACGAGCAGTACTTC
16,NA,NA,TRBV19,TRBJ1-3,CASSMGSYHSGNTIYF,TGTGCCAGTAGTATGGGTTCATACCACTCTGGAAACACCATATATTTT
14,once,NA,TRBV6-6,TRBJ1-1,CASSYQDGDTEAFF,TGTGCCAGCAGTTACCAGGACGGCGATACTGAAGCTTTCTTT
17,NA,NA,TRBV9,TRBJ2-7,CASSVGAMVAAGREQYF,TGTGCCAGCAGCGTAGGGGCGATGGTGGCAGCAGGTCGGGAGCAGTACTTC
15,NA,TRBD2,TRBV2,TRBJ2-3,CASSGSSGFTDTQYF,TGTGCCAGCAGTGGGTCTAGCGGGTTCACAGATACGCAGTATTTT
12,NA,NA,TRBV6-5,TRBJ1-1,CASNGAGTEAFF,TGTGCCAGCAACGGGGCAGGGACTGAAGCTTTCTTT
14,NA,TRBD1,TRBV6-6,TRBJ1-4,CASSPTGSGEKLFF,TGTGCCAGCAGTCCGACAGGGAGCGGTGAAAAACTGTTTTTT
13,NA,TRBD1,TRBV29-1,TRBJ2-5,CSVEGQGWETQYF,TGCAGCGTTGAGGGACAGGGTTGGGAGACCCAGTACTTC
13,NA,NA,TRBV29-1,TRBJ2-7,CSVEQDTHYEQYF,TGCAGCGTTGAACAGGACACCCACTACGAGCAGTACTTC
12,NA,TRBD1,TRBV29-1,TRBJ2-7,CSAATGTYEQYF,TGCAGCGCCGCGACAGGGACCTACGAGCAGTACTTC
15,NA,TRBD2,TRBV10-3,TRBJ2-3,CAISEGIAGTDTQYF,TGTGCCATCAGTGAAGGGATAGCGGGTACAGATACGCAGTATTTT
17,NA,TRBD1,TRBV9,TRBJ1-3,CASSGDSRIYSGNTIYF,TGTGCCAGCAGCGGGGACAGCCGTATATACTCTGGAAACACCATATATTTT
15,NA,TRBD2,TRBV6-5,TRBJ2-1,CASSYSGREGDEQFF,TGTGCCAGCAGTTACTCCGGGCGGGAGGGGGATGAGCAGTTCTTC
12,few,NA,TRBV7-6,TRBJ1-2,CAIYSTNYGYTF,TGTGCCATCTATAGTACTAACTATGGCTACACCTTC
14,once,TRBD1,TRBV15,TRBJ2-7,CATSPETGVYEQYF,TGTGCCACCAGCCCCGAGACAGGGGTCTACGAGCAGTACTTC
15,NA,NA,TRBV6-1,TRBJ1-5,CASSDLGGSNQPQHF,TGTGCCAGCAGTGATTTGGGCGGCAGCAATCAGCCCCAGCATTTT
15,NA,NA,TRBV5-1,TRBJ2-3,CASSLEWTSTDTQYF,TGCGCCAGCAGCTTGGAGTGGACTAGCACAGATACGCAGTATTTT
13,NA,NA,TRBV6-5,TRBJ2-3,CASSTGWTDTQYF,TGTGCCAGCAGTACAGGGTGGACAGATACGCAGTATTTT
11,NA,NA,TRBV5-1,TRBJ1-2,CASTGFYGYTF,TGCGCCAGCACAGGGTTCTATGGCTACACCTTC
19,NA,NA,TRBV4-1,TRBJ1-3,CASSQDRTREIFSGNTIYF,TGCGCCAGCAGCCAAGATCGGACCAGGGAAATTTTCTCTGGAAACACCATATATTTT
14,NA,NA,TRBV7-8,TRBJ2-5,CASGDLRGEETQYF,TGTGCCAGCGGCGACCTCAGGGGTGAGGAGACCCAGTACTTC
11,NA,NA,TRBV27,TRBJ2-7,CASSLGYEQYF,TGTGCCAGCAGTTTGGGCTACGAGCAGTACTTC
14,NA,TRBD2,TRBV4-3,TRBJ2-7,CASSSGGGPYEQYF,TGCGCCAGCAGCTCTGGGGGAGGGCCCTACGAGCAGTACTTC
16,NA,NA,TRBV11-3,TRBJ1-1,CASSLAYGTTNTEAFF,TGTGCCAGCAGCTTAGCCTACGGAACAACGAACACTGAAGCTTTCTTT
17,few,NA,TRBV19,TRBJ1-1,CASSMVLTIQPNTEAFF,TGTGCCAGTAGTATGGTGTTGACAATACAACCGAACACTGAAGCTTTCTTT
14,NA,NA,TRBV5-1,TRBJ2-1,CASSQDSGYNEQFF,TGCGCCAGCAGCCAGGACAGTGGGTACAATGAGCAGTTCTTC
17,once,TRBD2,TRBV27,TRBJ2-7,CASSPTAGGPISYEQYF,TGTGCCAGCAGTCCCACCGCGGGGGGCCCCATCTCCTACGAGCAGTACTTC
16,NA,TRBD2,TRBV19,TRBJ2-7,CASRENSGRASYEQYF,TGTGCCAGTAGGGAGAATAGCGGGAGGGCCTCCTACGAGCAGTACTTC
14,NA,NA,TRBV10-3,TRBJ2-7,CAISALAGTSEQYF,TGTGCCATCAGTGCCTTAGCCGGGACCTCCGAGCAGTACTTC